Each of the 6 T cell receptor beta chains below was sequenced from the same sample in a study of CD8 T cells in ankylosing spondylitis. TCRdb redid the calling of the 5' RACE reads with MiXCR, one entry per CDR3 protein. Among 300,000 to 350,000 distinct CDR3 sequences listed, around 10% were seen once. The sample consisted of blood, either unsorted or a sorted T cell fraction (not recorded which). Every receptor here comes from a female donor with ankylosing spondylitis or in good health (not recorded which).

With respect to this clonotype: One base away lies a much larger clone, so this may be a sequencing read error. J is TRBJ2-2 and V is TRBV24-1; 9 nucleotides line up with TRBD2. Germline CDR1 is KGHDR and CDR2 is SFDVKD. V was clipped by 0 bases and J by 0 bases; unmatched bases: 7. The CDR3 contains 19 residues. CDR3 sequence (DNA): TGTGCCACCAGTGATTTGTTCGCTAGCGGGATTCCGAACACCGGGGAGCTGTTTTTT. Protein product: CATSDLFASGIPNTGELFF.

This clonotype was detected many times. The chain employs TRBV20-1 and TRBJ2-3; perhaps TRBD2 as D (6 bases). The V gene lost 4 bases and the J gene lost 2 bases, with 13 bases spanning the gap. This CDR3 has 14 residues. Germline V gene data show CDR1 as DFQATT and CDR2 as SNEGSKA (reference sequence). The CDR3 loop is CSATGWGDTDTQYF. DNA of the CDR3: TGCAGTGCTACGGGATGGGGGGACACAGATACGCAGTATTTT.

This clonotype was picked up many times. The gene calls are TRBV5-1 and TRBJ2-5; no firm D call. Germline CDR1 reads SGHRS; CDR2 reads YFSETQ. CDR3 length equals 14 residues. V was trimmed by 0 bases and J by 3 bases, leaving 9 bases between them. In DNA, the CDR3 is TGCGCCAGCAGCTTGGGAAGCCTAAAAGAGACCCAGTACTTC. Its translation: CASSLGSLKETQYF.

The chain couples TRBV5-5 to TRBJ1-5, with TRBD1 identical over 7 bases. The V gene end was trimmed by 4 bases and the J gene end by 5 bases; junction bases not matched to a gene: 12. The germline CDR1 and CDR2 sequences are SGHKS and YYEKEE (reference sequence). The CDR3 sequence is 16 residues long. CDR3 DNA: TGTGCCAGCAGCCCCAGTAGGACAGGATGGGATCAGCCCCAGCATTTT. It yields the protein CASSPSRTGWDQPQHF.

This clonotype was counted at least ten times. This sequence joins TRBV5-1 and TRBJ2-7; 8 bases match TRBD1. Unmatched junction bases numbered 7, after V lost 5 bases and J lost 3 bases. The CDR3 has 14 residues. The germline V gene encodes CDR1 SGHRS and CDR2 YFSETQ. CDR3 in DNA: TGCGCCAGCAGGACAGGACAGGGCTACTACGAGCAGTACTTC. Protein: CASRTGQGYYEQYF.

In its sample, this clonotype was seen a few times. The gene calls are TRBV20-1 and TRBJ2-7; 8 positions match TRBD2. The CDR3 has 14 residues. V lost 3 bases, J lost 7 bases, and 11 bases stayed unmatched. Germline loops: CDR1 DFQATT, CDR2 SNEGSKA (reference sequence). CDR3 sequence (DNA): TGCAGTGCTAGTGCTACTAGCGGCGTTTGGGAGCAGTACTTC. Protein sequence: CSASATSGVWEQYF.